This passage covers 14 T cell receptor beta chains from one sample sequenced in a study of blood T cell repertoires in COVID-19. Generated by immunoSEQ multiplex PCR, the TCRdb table keeps only in-frame clones and is missing some. The sample has about 120,000 clones; 85% are singletons. The specimen was peripheral blood. Every receptor here comes from a man at least 80 years old with acute or convalescent COVID-19.

This clone has only one observation. This chain links TRBV28 with TRBJ2-7; the match to TRBD2 covers 13 bases. CDR1 MDHEN and CDR2 SYDVKM come from the germline V gene. V gave up 5 bases and J gave up 7 bases; unmatched junction bases: 8. This CDR3 contains 15 residues. The CDR3 is CASSPGTSGTGEQYF. The CDR3 bases are TGTGCCAGCAGTCCCGGGACTAGCGGGACAGGGGAGCAGTACTTC. Full variable domain (outside the CDR3, taken from reference TRBV28 and TRBJ2-7): DVKVTQSSRYLVKRTGEKVFLECVQDMDHENMFWYRQDPGLGLRLIYFSYDVKMKEKGDIPEGYSVSREKKERFSLILESASTNQTSMYLCASSPGTSGTGEQYFGPGTRLTVT.

The chain links TRBV11-3 to TRBJ1-1; D remains ambiguous. The CDR3 extends over 13 amino acids. Germline assignment: CDR1 SGHNT and CDR2 YENEEA. V lost 2 bases to trimming and J lost 6 bases, with 10 bases between them. CDR3 coding DNA: TGTGCCAGCAGCTTACGTCCGGCGGCTGAAGCTTTCTTT. It translates to CASSLRPAAEAFF.

The genes are TRBV7-9 and TRBJ2-7, with TRBD2 as a possible D gene (6 bases). Trimming cost V 0 bases and J 5 bases, with 11 bases left between them. This CDR3 spans 14 amino acids. Germline CDR1 and CDR2: SEHNR and FQNEAQ (reference sequence). The CDR3 nucleotides read TGTGCCAGCAGCTTAGCGGCGATAGCGGACGAGCAGTACTTC. Its translation is CASSLAAIADEQYF.

The J gene is TRBJ2-7, the V gene TRBV6-5; 7 bases are a match to TRBD1. J lost 0 bases, V lost 6 bases, and 5 bases had no gene match. The V gene's germline CDR1 is MNHEY and CDR2 SVGAGI. There are 14 residues in the CDR3. The CDR3 here is CASRLDRDSYEQYF. CDR3 in DNA: TGTGCCAGCAGGCTTGACAGGGACTCCTACGAGCAGTACTTC.

J is TRBJ1-2 and V is TRBV3-1 (or the pseudogene TRBV3-2), with D perhaps TRBD1 (5 bases). Germline CDR1 LGHDT, CDR2 YNNKEL (reference sequence). Trimming took off 1 base at V and 2 bases at J, with 11 bases between the two ends. This CDR3 has 15 residues. CDR3 residues: CASSQGNQGNYGYTF. CDR3 DNA sequence: TGTGCCAGCAGCCAAGGAAACCAGGGAAACTATGGCTACACCTTC.

V gene TRBV9 combines with J gene TRBJ1-1, with D unresolved. Trimming stripped 0 bases from V and 0 bases from J, with 9 bases between. The CDR3 spans 15 residues. The germline CDR1 and CDR2 sequences are SGDLS and YYNGEE. CDR3 loop: CASSVAPTLNTEAFF. In nucleotides, the CDR3 is TGTGCCAGCAGCGTAGCCCCCACACTGAACACTGAAGCTTTCTTT.

This chain uses TRBV5-6 with TRBJ1-4, with a weak D call TRBD1 (5 bases). V lost 2 bases and J lost 4, with 9 bases in between. This CDR3 contains 14 residues. CDR1 and CDR2 from the germline V gene are SGHDT and YYEEEE. The CDR3: CASSFSQVNEKLFF. The CDR3 DNA reads TGTGCCAGCAGCTTCTCACAGGTTAATGAAAAACTGTTTTTT.

The V gene is TRBV7-2, the J gene TRBJ1-2; 7 bases agree with TRBD1. The CDR3 sequence is 15 residues long. Germline CDR1 reads SGHTA; CDR2 reads FQGNSA. The V segment lost 1 base and the J segment 4 bases; nucleotides outside the gene matches: 6. This CDR3 is CASSLGGGQTYGYTF. Written as DNA, the CDR3 is TGTGCCAGCAGCTTAGGAGGGGGCCAGACCTATGGCTACACCTTC.

The chain couples TRBV5-1 to TRBJ2-2; TRBD1 aligns across 8 bases. Germline V CDR1 and CDR2: SGHRS, YFSETQ. This CDR3 is built from 17 residues. V shed 0 bases, J shed 1 base, and the junction held 5 bases outside the gene matches. The CDR3 DNA sequence: TGCGCCAGCAGCTTGGGGCCCGGGACAGGGAACACCGGGGAGCTGTTTTTT. This gives the protein CASSLGPGTGNTGELFF. Variable domain in full (rest from reference TRBV5-1 and TRBJ2-2): KAGVTQTPRYLIKTRGQQVTLSCSPISGHRSVSWYQQTPGQGLQFLFEYFSETQRNKGNFPGRFSGRQFSNSRSEMNVSTLELGDSALYLCASSLGPGTGNTGELFFGEGSRLTVL.

J is TRBJ1-1 and V is TRBV7-6; TRBD1 agrees at 8 bases. J gave up 6 bases and V 0 bases, and 3 bases lay outside the gene matches. The germline V gene encodes CDR1 SGHVS and CDR2 FNYEAQ. The CDR3 loop spans 14 amino acids. The CDR3 reads CASSLADRASEAFF. CDR3 nucleotide sequence: TGTGCCAGCAGCTTAGCGGACAGGGCTTCTGAAGCTTTCTTT. Drawing the rest from reference TRBV7-6 and TRBJ1-1, the complete variable domain is GAGVSQSPRYKVTKRGQDVALRCDPISGHVSLYWYRQALGQGPEFLTYFNYEAQQDKSGLPNDRFSAERPEGSISTLTIQRTEQRDSAMYRCASSLADRASEAFFGQGTRLTVV.

V and J are TRBV28 and TRBJ1-5; TRBD1 agrees at 11 bases. With V trimmed by 5 bases and J by 3 bases, 6 bases remained unmatched. From germline, CDR1 is MDHEN and CDR2 SYDVKM. The CDR3 totals 16 residues. CDR3 bases: TGTGCCAGCAGTACGGACAGGGGGCGTTTCAATCAGCCCCAGCATTTT. Protein sequence: CASSTDRGRFNQPQHF.

The chain uses TRBV20-1 and TRBJ2-1, with D possibly TRBD1 on 5 matching bases. CDR3 length: 11 residues. The germline gives CDR1 DFQATT, CDR2 SNEGSKA (reference sequence). Trimming took off 6 bases at V and 9 bases at J, with 12 bases between the two ends. As DNA, the CDR3 is TGCAGTGCCCCCCCAGGGTCTGAGCAGTTCTTC. Translation: CSAPPGSEQFF.

The V and J genes are TRBV9 and TRBJ2-2, with 7 bases fitting TRBD2. Germline CDR1 is SGDLS and CDR2 is YYNGEE. The J segment lost 3 bases and the V segment lost 4 bases, leaving 6 bases of the junction unmatched. The CDR3 consists of 15 residues. CDR3 sequence (DNA): TGTGCCAGCAGCTCGCGGGGGTCGGACACCGGGGAGCTGTTTTTT. Its translation is CASSSRGSDTGELFF.

The CDR3 reads CASTDKLKGAEAFF. In nucleotides, the CDR3 is TGTGCCAGCACCGATAAACTTAAGGGGGCCGAAGCTTTCTTT. The chain is built from TRBV7-6 and TRBJ1-1; TRBD1 agrees at 7 bases. In germline, CDR1 is SGHVS, CDR2 FNYEAQ. The CDR3 is made up of 14 amino acids. Losses at the gene ends were 7 bases for V and 8 bases for J; bases not matched to a gene: 13.